The clone carrying this TCR beta chain was seen more than once but under ten times. The antigen is undetermined. This entry belongs to a study of blood T cells in healthy people across ages. Overall study results and limits: Since the PBMCs were unsorted, naive and antigen-experienced cells could not be conclusively compared.

It was with a sample-barcoded 5' primer and a J-beta primer mix that a second PCR of about 6 to 12 cycles was run. TCRdb re-derived calls from the 5' RACE reads in MiXCR, one entry per CDR3 protein. The sample includes approximately 800,000 distinct CDR3 sequences, 25% to 30% seen only once; the top ten take less than 3.5%. The same sample was also used in a study of T cells of mothers and their children. That report notes: The second PCR used the M1S primer, and this primer added sample barcodes and 2-4 random nucleotides.

The sequence came from a boy aged 5-17 years in good health. Specimen: blood.

The CDR3 DNA is TGTGCCAGCGTTCCAAAGCTTCGAAATCAGCCCCAGCATTTT. Its translation: CASVPKLRNQPQHF. The chain recombines TRBV6-1 with TRBJ1-5; D gene unclear. This CDR3 has 14 residues. CDR1 and CDR2 (germline): MNHNS, SASEGT. Trimming shortened V by 8 bases and J by 4 bases, and 15 bases separated the two germline ends.